Following are 15 T cell receptor beta chains from one sample sequenced in a study of T cells after yellow fever vaccination. TCRdb reprocessed the 5' RACE reads via MiXCR and lists one record per CDR3 protein. The data hold around 320,000 distinct CDR3 sequences, with around 11% observed a single time. Sequenced material: CD4+ T cells sorted from PBMCs, taken 45 days after the yellow fever booster vaccination. These receptors were obtained from a man between 18 and 35 years old who received the YFV17D yellow fever vaccine.

This clonotype occurred a few times. The chain recombines TRBV12-3 or TRBV12-4 with TRBJ1-5, with D perhaps matching TRBD1 (5 bases). The CDR3 sequence is 15 residues long. Trimming cost V 6 bases and J 5 bases, with 17 bases left between them. CDR3 bases: TGTGCCAGCAGCGGATACGGGACGGCCTATCAGCCCCAGCATTTT. Amino acid sequence: CASSGYGTAYQPQHF.

The J gene is TRBJ1-1, the V gene TRBV5-1; D call uncertain. Per the germline V gene, CDR1 is SGHRS and CDR2 is YFSETQ. This CDR3 contains 14 residues. V lost 4 bases to trimming and J lost 1 base, with 11 bases between them. Here the CDR3 reads CASSVSSGNTEAFF. The CDR3 DNA is TGCGCCAGCAGCGTTTCCAGCGGGAACACTGAAGCTTTCTTT.

This clonotype was detected ten times or more. The chain carries TRBV20-1 and TRBJ1-1; D is unresolved. The germline V and J ends were trimmed by 1 base and 10 bases, with 7 bases remaining between them. This CDR3 is built from 10 residues. The germline CDR1 and CDR2 sequences are DFQATT and SNEGSKA (reference sequence). The CDR3 region has the DNA TGCAGTGCTAGAGTAGTTACAGCTTTCTTT. Translation: CSARVVTAFF.

V gene TRBV6-1 combines with J gene TRBJ1-1; 7 nucleotides match TRBD1. From germline, CDR1 is MNHNS and CDR2 SASEGT. CDR3 size: 13 residues. J lost 7 bases, V lost 6 bases, and 8 bases had no gene match. CDR3 amino acids: CASRTGTVGEAFF. The CDR3 nucleotides read TGTGCCAGCAGGACAGGGACGGTAGGTGAAGCTTTCTTT.

Regarding this clonotype: A much larger clone lies a single base off, so this may be a read error. The chain links TRBV7-2 to TRBJ2-7, with D hard to call. Germline V gene data show CDR1 as SGHTA and CDR2 as FQGNSA. V lost 5 bases to trimming and J lost 4 bases, with 6 bases between them. This CDR3 is 11 amino acids long. This chain's CDR3 is CASSRLYEQYF. The DNA for the CDR3 is TGTGCCAGCAGCCGGTTGTACGAGCAGTACTTC.

This chain connects TRBV6-2 or TRBV6-3 to TRBJ1-5, with D possibly matching TRBD1 (6 bases). CDR3 length: 15 amino acids. Trimming left V 7 bases short and J 3 bases short, with 16 bases between. The germline gives CDR1 MNHEY, CDR2 SVGEGT. The CDR3 loop reads CASTPEDSHNQPQHF. In nucleotides, the CDR3 is TGTGCCAGCACCCCCGAGGACAGTCACAATCAGCCCCAGCATTTT.

As for this clonotype: A much more abundant neighbour one base away suggests this may be a read error. The chain uses TRBV5-1 and TRBJ2-3; a weak D match, TRBD1 (6 bases). With the DNA end fitting TRBJ1-5 better, the J assignment may be wrong. This CDR3 has 13 amino acids. Germline CDR1 and CDR2: SGHRS and YFSETQ. CDR3 protein: CASSLWTADTQHF. Written as DNA, the CDR3 is TGCGCCAGCAGCTTATGGACAGCAGATACGCAGCATTTT.

This clonotype was observed a handful of times. The CDR3 loop reads CASSYSPSGGYYNEQFF. The CDR3 DNA reads as TGTGCCAGCAGTTACAGCCCTAGCGGGGGATACTACAATGAGCAGTTCTTC. The rearrangement joins TRBV6-5 to TRBJ2-1, with TRBD2 matching 10 bases. The CDR3 contains 17 residues. With V trimmed by 2 bases and J by 3 bases, 7 bases remained unmatched. Germline V gene data show CDR1 as MNHEY and CDR2 as SVGAGI.

The chain uses TRBV24-1 and TRBJ2-4, with D perhaps matching TRBD2 (6 bases). This CDR3 region has 13 residues. Germline values: CDR1 KGHDR, CDR2 SFDVKD. Trimming removed 0 bases from V and 7 bases from J, with 6 bases in between. CDR3 DNA sequence: TGTGCCACCAGTGATTTGAGCGGGAACATTCAGTACTTC. This translates into CATSDLSGNIQYF.

The chain carries TRBV4-3 and TRBJ2-3, with D hard to call. This CDR3 region has 15 residues. The germline V gene has CDR1 LGHNA and CDR2 YSLEER. Trimming cost V 0 bases and J 4 bases, with 11 bases left between them. CDR3: CASSQDGRLADTQYF. The CDR3 DNA is TGCGCCAGCAGCCAAGATGGCAGGCTGGCAGATACGCAGTATTTT.

This clonotype was seen a handful of times. The chain has TRBV11-3 and TRBJ2-1; D is ambiguous. Looked up from germline, CDR1 is SGHNT and CDR2 is YENEEA. Trimming removed 0 bases from V and 8 bases from J, with 5 bases in between. The CDR3 is made up of 12 amino acids. Here the CDR3 DNA reads TGTGCCAGCAGCTTAGAGGGTGATGAGCAGTTCTTC. Its translation is CASSLEGDEQFF.

This clonotype was seen many times. The V and J genes are TRBV28 and TRBJ1-2; D gene unclear. In germline, CDR1 is MDHEN, CDR2 SYDVKM. V lost 3 bases, J lost 8 bases, and 10 bases lay in between. This CDR3 is built from 12 residues. The CDR3 loop reads CASSLHGSGYTF. The CDR3 region has the DNA TGTGCCAGCAGTTTGCACGGGAGCGGCTACACCTTC.

This clonotype was detected ten times or more. The chain employs TRBV5-5 and TRBJ1-2; D not resolved. Germline V gene data show CDR1 as SGHKS and CDR2 as YYEKEE (reference sequence). V gave up 4 bases and J gave up 4 bases, with 14 bases separating them. The CDR3 is 14 amino acids. DNA for the CDR3: TGTGCCAGCAGCACCCCGCGAGGGAGCTATGGCTACACCTTC. Amino acid sequence: CASSTPRGSYGYTF.

This clonotype showed up just a few times. The genes are TRBV7-9 and TRBJ2-5; D possibly matches TRBD1 or TRBD2 (6 bases each). CDR3 length: 15 residues. CDR1 and CDR2 from the germline V gene are SEHNR and FQNEAQ (reference sequence). V was pared by 0 bases and J by 5 bases, with 13 bases between. The CDR3 nucleotides are TGTGCCAGCAGCTTAGCGCCAGGGGAGGTGGAGACCCAGTACTTC. It translates to CASSLAPGEVETQYF. Full variable domain (outside the CDR3, taken from reference TRBV7-9 and TRBJ2-5): DTGVSQNPRHKITKRGQNVTFRCDPISEHNRLYWYRQTLGQGPEFLTYFQNEAQLEKSRLLSDRFSAERPKGSFSTLEIQRTEQGDSAMYLCASSLAPGEVETQYFGPGTRLLVL.

The chain employs TRBV20-1 and TRBJ1-1; D remains ambiguous. Trimming took 2 bases from V and 4 from J, leaving 14 bases between them. Germline V gene data show CDR1 as DFQATT and CDR2 as SNEGSKA (reference sequence). The CDR3 runs 14 residues. The CDR3 coding sequence is TGCAGTGCTAGACGCCCCCAAGGGTTCACTGAAGCTTTCTTT. Its translation: CSARRPQGFTEAFF.